The source of this TCR beta chain is a study of T-cell reconstitution after alpha-beta-depleted transplantation in children. Unique molecular identifiers were used to barcode this TCRbeta library. TCRdb re-called the PCR reads with MiXCR, one entry per CDR3 protein. Of around 500,000 distinct CDR3 sequences in the sample, 9.5% to 15% were seen once. CDR3 size: 19 residues. Per the germline V gene, CDR1 is SGHTA and CDR2 is FQGNSA. The trim removed 5 bases at V and 6 bases at J, leaving 21 bases unmatched. The rearrangement uses TRBV7-2 and TRBJ2-3; the match to TRBD1 covers 9 bases. The sequenced sample was PBMCs from the stem cell graft donor, obtained from the stem cell graft. The source of this sequence is a human donor who donated a stem cell graft to a child with combined immunodeficiency. For the CDR3, the DNA is TGTGCCAGCAGCCCTTTCCGGGGGAGGACAGGGGATAATAACGATACGCAGTATTTT. Its translation: CASSPFRGRTGDNNDTQYF.